The rows below give T cell receptor beta chains drawn from one sample of a study of OX40 agonist ivuxolimab in advanced cancers. The data were produced by immunoSEQ multiplex PCR, yet TCRdb's version contains in-frame clones alone and is incomplete. This table has 61,000 or so clones, roughly nine tenths appearing once. Sequencing used CD4+ or CD8+ T cells sorted from blood, obtained in a trial of the OX40 agonist ivuxolimab. The receptors derive from an adult with an advanced solid tumor such as melanoma, head and neck, liver or kidney cancer. CDR3s include the opening cysteine and the closing phenylalanine or tryptophan. A D gene is named only where the DNA matches it firmly. Part of the rows lack a size; the others show once, few, many or a class for expanded clones.

CDR3aa | CDR3nt | d_gene | j_gene | abundance | v_gene
CASSRRQGINNEQFF | TGTGCCAGCAGTAGGAGGCAGGGGATAAACAATGAGCAGTTCTTC | . | TRBJ2-1 | . | TRBV6-1
CASSRKRQGYDTQYF | TGTGCCAGTAGCCGCAAGAGACAGGGTTACGATACGCAGTATTTT | TRBD1 | TRBJ2-3 | . | TRBV19
CASSQDRRQGGGNEQYF | TGCGCCAGCAGCCAAGATAGACGACAGGGAGGGGGAAACGAGCAGTACTTC | . | TRBJ2-7 | . | TRBV4-1
CASSQEGTSGGTDTQYF | TGCGCCAGCAGCCAAGAAGGGACTAGCGGGGGAACAGATACGCAGTATTTT | TRBD2 | TRBJ2-3 | . | TRBV4-1
CASSARLAGAGTDTQYF | TGTGCCAGCAGCGCAAGACTAGCGGGGGCCGGCACAGATACGCAGTATTTT | TRBD2 | TRBJ2-3 | . | TRBV7-9
CASSFGGFDTEAFF | TGCGCCAGCAGCTTTGGGGGCTTCGACACTGAAGCTTTCTTT | . | TRBJ1-1 | . | TRBV5-1
CASSSQGSNTEAFF | TGTGCCAGCAGCTCCCAGGGTTCCAACACTGAAGCTTTCTTT | . | TRBJ1-1 | . | TRBV5-5
CASSIYRDTGELFF | TGTGCCAGTAGTATTTACAGGGACACCGGGGAGCTGTTTTTT | . | TRBJ2-2 | . | TRBV19
CASSSPGQGAQGDTQYF | TGCGCCAGCAGCTCGCCGGGACAGGGGGCGCAGGGAGATACGCAGTATTTT | TRBD1 | TRBJ2-3 | . | TRBV5-1
CASSLGQSYEQYF | TGCGCCAGCAGCTTGGGACAGTCCTACGAGCAGTACTTC | . | TRBJ2-7 | . | TRBV5-1
CASSLGPGGGEKLFF | TGCGCCAGCAGCTTGGGACCCGGGGGCGGTGAAAAACTGTTTTTT | . | TRBJ1-4 | once | TRBV5-1
CASSDLGYGYTF | TGTGCCAGCAGTGATTTAGGTTATGGCTACACCTTC | . | TRBJ1-2 | . | TRBV2
CASSEGGGGGSPLHF | TGTGCCAGCAGTGAAGGCGGAGGGGGCGGTTCACCCCTCCACTTT | TRBD1 | TRBJ1-6 | . | TRBV6-1
CASSSGEGDTEAFF | TGTGCCAGCAGTTCAGGGGAAGGGGACACTGAAGCTTTCTTT | . | TRBJ1-1 | . | TRBV6-1
CASSLISGQGNYGYTF | TGTGCCAGCAGCTTGATTTCGGGACAGGGGAACTATGGCTACACCTTC | TRBD1 | TRBJ1-2 | . | TRBV5-6
CASSSAGGSTDTQYF | TGTGCCAGCTCATCCGCGGGGGGGAGCACAGATACGCAGTATTTT | TRBD2 | TRBJ2-3 | . | TRBV18
CASSYYGTKKETQYF | TGTGCCAGCAGTTACTACGGGACAAAAAAAGAGACCCAGTACTTC | . | TRBJ2-5 | few | TRBV6-6
CASSRLDGGYTF | TGTGCCAGCAGTAGACTTGACGGCGGCTACACCTTC | . | TRBJ1-2 | . | TRBV27
CASSLVGQGRNIGNTIYF | TGTGCCAGCAGCTTGGTGGGACAGGGGAGAAACATTGGAAACACCATATATTTT | TRBD1 | TRBJ1-3 | . | TRBV5-4
CASSDSGVTEAFF | TGCGCCAGCAGTGACTCCGGGGTGACTGAAGCTTTCTTT | . | TRBJ1-1 | . | TRBV10-1
CASSKTGTQSKTQYF | TGTGCCAGCAGCAAAACCGGGACTCAGAGTAAGACCCAGTACTTC | . | TRBJ2-5 | . | TRBV7-8
CASSSRGGPGTDTQYF | TGCGCCAGCAGCTCCAGGGGGGGCCCCGGAACAGATACGCAGTATTTT | . | TRBJ2-3 | . | TRBV5-1
CATSQAQGTAFF | TGTGCCACCAGCCAGGCACAGGGTACAGCTTTCTTT | . | TRBJ1-1 | . | TRBV15
CASSLFVGTDLETQYF | TGCGCCAGCAGCTTGTTTGTGGGAACCGACCTAGAGACCCAGTACTTC | . | TRBJ2-5 | . | TRBV5-1
CASSLDRGNQPQHF | TGTGCCAGCAGTCTGGACAGGGGAAATCAGCCCCAGCATTTT | TRBD1 | TRBJ1-5 | . | TRBV2
CASSPQGATNEKLFF | TGTGCCAGCTCACCTCAGGGTGCAACTAATGAAAAACTGTTTTTT | . | TRBJ1-4 | . | TRBV18